Listed below are T cell receptor beta chains from one sample, sequenced in a study of human T cells and chemical hapten exposure. Each CDR3 protein is one row after TCRdb ran MiXCR on the RACE reads. The table includes 340,000 or so distinct CDR3 sequences, approximately 6.3% detected once. The specimen comprised whole blood, sampled in connection with sensitization to the hapten diphenylcyclopropenone (DPC). The source of these receptors is a woman aged 18-30 years with alopecia areata. Some clones in this sample may be carry-over from other donors' samples. CDR3s include the opening cysteine and the closing phenylalanine or tryptophan. D genes are given only for firm matches. The size field is filled for only some rows; it gives once, few, many or a size class.

d_gene	abundance	v_gene	j_gene	CDR3nt	CDR3aa
-	few	TRBV6-2/TRBV6-3	TRBJ2-3	TGTGCCAGCAGTTACTCTTCCGAGGGTACCCTCTGTCAGTATTTT	CASSYSSEGTLCQYF
-	many	TRBV18	TRBJ2-1	TGTGCCAGCTCACCGGGGGTTACGTCCTACAATGAGCAGTTCTTC	CASSPGVTSYNEQFF
-	-	TRBV5-1	TRBJ2-5	TGCGCCAGCACCCCCGGGACTCCCCAAGAGACCCAGTACTTC	CASTPGTPQETQYF
-	many	TRBV6-2/TRBV6-3	TRBJ2-5	TGTGCCAGCAGTTCGCCAGCCGGGACCCAGTACTTC	CASSSPAGTQYF
-	-	TRBV6-6	TRBJ1-2	TGTGCCAGCAGTAACCAGGAGTTTAACTATGGCTACACCTTC	CASSNQEFNYGYTF
-	-	TRBV3-1	TRBJ2-1	TGTGCCAGCAGCCAAGAGTCAGGGCTGGATGAGCAGTTCTTC	CASSQESGLDEQFF
-	-	TRBV25-1	TRBJ1-4	TGTGCCAGCAGTGAAATACGGGGAGCTGGGGAAAAACTGTTTTTT	CASSEIRGAGEKLFF
-	few	TRBV19	TRBJ1-2	TGTGCCAGTAGTATTTTACTAACCGCCCGGGAATCCCATGGCTACACCTTC	CASSILLTARESHGYTF
TRBD1	-	TRBV14	TRBJ1-4	TGTGCCAGCAGCGGGACAGGGAGGGGCCCGAATGAAAAACTGTTTTTT	CASSGTGRGPNEKLFF
TRBD1	few	TRBV6-2/TRBV6-3	TRBJ2-3	TGTGCCAGCTCGGAACTGACAGGGGTCACAGATACGCAGTATTTT	CASSELTGVTDTQYF
-	-	TRBV2	TRBJ2-5	TGTGCCAGCAGGGTAACTAGGGAAGAGACCCAGTACTTC	CASRVTREETQYF
TRBD2	many	TRBV29-1	TRBJ2-3	TGCAGCTTCGTGGGACTAGCGGCCACAGATACGCAGTATTTT	CSFVGLAATDTQYF
TRBD1	many	TRBV7-8	TRBJ2-3	TGTGCCAGCAGCCAGAGACAGGGGGCCCTCACAGATACGCAGTATTTT	CASSQRQGALTDTQYF
-	many	TRBV12-3/TRBV12-4	TRBJ2-3	TGTGCCAGCAGTTTACCTGCCGCCGCAGGGGATACGCAGTATTTT	CASSLPAAAGDTQYF
-	few	TRBV11-2	TRBJ2-4	TGTGCCAGCAGCCCCGAGCGGGCGCTAGCCAAAAACATTCAGTACTTC	CASSPERALAKNIQYF
-	few	TRBV20-1	TRBJ1-2	TGCAGTGCTCAACACGGCTATGGCTACACCTTC	CSAQHGYGYTF
-	-	TRBV6-5	TRBJ1-4	TGTGCCAGCAGTTACACGGGGGAAAAACTGTTTTTT	CASSYTGEKLFF
TRBD2	-	TRBV6-6	TRBJ2-3	TGTGCCAGCAGTTACTTGACTAGCGGAATCACAGATACGCAGTATTTT	CASSYLTSGITDTQYF
-	many	TRBV4-1	TRBJ1-1	TGCGCCAGCAGCCAAGAGGGGCGGAACACTGAAGCTTTCTTT	CASSQEGRNTEAFF
-	many	TRBV3-1	TRBJ1-1	TGTGCCAGCAGCCAAGTTGGAGACGACACTGAAGCTTTCTTT	CASSQVGDDTEAFF
-	few	TRBV6-2/TRBV6-3	TRBJ1-1	TGTGCCAGCAGTTACGGGATCGGCACTGAAGCTTTCTTT	CASSYGIGTEAFF
-	few	TRBV7-3	TRBJ1-4	TGTGCCAGCAGCTTAAGGCCCCATCCAACTAATGAAAAACTGTTTTTT	CASSLRPHPTNEKLFF
-	few	TRBV7-2	TRBJ2-1	TGTGCCAGCAGCGCGGACTCTACGGAAGAGCAGTTCTTC	CASSADSTEEQFF
TRBD1	few	TRBV20-1	TRBJ2-1	TGCAGTGCTAGAGCCCCGACAGGGGCCAACAATGAGCAGTTCTTC	CSARAPTGANNEQFF
-	-	TRBV12-3/TRBV12-4	TRBJ2-1	TGTGCCAGCAGTTCCCGGTGGAGGGGGCTCCACAATGAGCAGTTCTTC	CASSSRWRGLHNEQFF
-	many	TRBV6-5	TRBJ1-2	TGTGCCACACGACAATGGGGTTCGGTTGACGACTATGGCTACACCTTC	CATRQWGSVDDYGYTF
-	few	TRBV29-1	TRBJ2-1	TGCAGCGTTGCTCATCTGGGGATTGGCAATGAGCAGTTCTTC	CSVAHLGIGNEQFF
-	-	TRBV20-1	TRBJ2-1	TGCAGTGCCCAGGTGGGGGCCTCCTACAATGAGCAGTTCTTC	CSAQVGASYNEQFF
-	-	TRBV3-1	TRBJ1-2	TGTGCCAGCAGCCAGTCGGAACTAAGGCACCCCTATGGCTACACCTTC	CASSQSELRHPYGYTF